The entry below gives a single T cell receptor (beta chain) sequence along with its context. As yet, its antigen is unknown. Blood was drawn once per donor, and each sample measured around 2.6 ml. Researchers used template switching to add UMIs featuring a 6-nucleotide sample barcode. After re-calling the 5' RACE reads, TCRdb lists one entry per CDR3 protein, DNA absent. The listing contains just over 300,000 distinct CDR3 sequences. This specimen comes from a study of monozygotic twins with inflammatory bowel disease. Points from the study as a whole: IBD patients shared fewer clonotypes with others than healthy twins, especially with disease activity. Different subtypes (of T cells) could not be told apart from one another.

This CDR3 is built from 13 residues. The germline V gene has CDR1 DFQATT and CDR2 SNEGSKA (reference sequence). The chain recombines TRBV20-1 with TRBJ1-5. The receptor was isolated from a human donor with ulcerative colitis or Crohn's disease, or a healthy co-twin of an affected twin (not recorded which). The sequenced sample consisted of blood. CDR3 sequence: CSARDRGSQPQHF.